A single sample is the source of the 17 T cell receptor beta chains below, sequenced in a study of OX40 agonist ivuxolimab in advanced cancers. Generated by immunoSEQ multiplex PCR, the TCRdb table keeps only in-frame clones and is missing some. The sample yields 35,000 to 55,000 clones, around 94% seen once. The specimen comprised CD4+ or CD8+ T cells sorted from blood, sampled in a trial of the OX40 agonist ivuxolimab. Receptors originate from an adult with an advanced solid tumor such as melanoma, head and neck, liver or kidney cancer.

CDR3 in amino acids: CASSWDRGYEQYF. In nucleotides, the CDR3 is TGTGCCAGCAGCTGGGACAGGGGTTACGAGCAGTACTTC. The rearrangement joins TRBV7-9 to TRBJ2-7, with TRBD1 identical over 10 bases. The V and J ends lost 4 bases and 4 bases, in that order; junction bases with no gene match: 1. Germline CDR1 is SEHNR and CDR2 is FQNEAQ (reference sequence). The CDR3 length is 13 residues.

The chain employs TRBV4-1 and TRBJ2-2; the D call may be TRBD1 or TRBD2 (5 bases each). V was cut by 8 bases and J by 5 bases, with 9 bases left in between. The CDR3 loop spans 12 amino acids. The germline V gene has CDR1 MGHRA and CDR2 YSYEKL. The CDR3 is CASREGTGELFF. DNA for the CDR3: TGCGCCAGCCGTGAGGGGACCGGGGAGCTGTTTTTT.

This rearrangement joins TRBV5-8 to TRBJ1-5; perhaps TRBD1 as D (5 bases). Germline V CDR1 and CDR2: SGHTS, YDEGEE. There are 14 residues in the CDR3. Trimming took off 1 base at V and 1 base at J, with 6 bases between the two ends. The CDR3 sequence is CASSLRDSNQPQHF. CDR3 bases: TGTGCCAGCAGCTTGAGGGACAGCAATCAGCCCCAGCATTTT.

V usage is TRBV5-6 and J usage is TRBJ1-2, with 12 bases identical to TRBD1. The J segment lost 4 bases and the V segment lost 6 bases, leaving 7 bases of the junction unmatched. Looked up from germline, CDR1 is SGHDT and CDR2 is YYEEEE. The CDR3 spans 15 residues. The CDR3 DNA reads TGTGCCAGCATCCCCGGGACAGGGGGCCTCTATGGCTACACCTTC. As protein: CASIPGTGGLYGYTF.

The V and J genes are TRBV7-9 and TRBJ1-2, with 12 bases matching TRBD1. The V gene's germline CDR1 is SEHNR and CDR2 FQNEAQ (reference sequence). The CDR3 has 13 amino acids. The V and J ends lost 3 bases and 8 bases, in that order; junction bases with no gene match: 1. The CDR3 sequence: CASSFGTGGGYTF. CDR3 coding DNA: TGTGCCAGCAGCTTCGGGACAGGGGGCGGCTACACCTTC.

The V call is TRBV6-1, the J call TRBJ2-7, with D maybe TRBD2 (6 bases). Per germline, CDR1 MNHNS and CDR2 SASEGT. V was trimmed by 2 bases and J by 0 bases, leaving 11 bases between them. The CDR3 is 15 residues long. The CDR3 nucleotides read TGTGCCAGCAGTGAAAGTCCTAGCGTCTCCTACGAGCAGTACTTC. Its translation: CASSESPSVSYEQYF.

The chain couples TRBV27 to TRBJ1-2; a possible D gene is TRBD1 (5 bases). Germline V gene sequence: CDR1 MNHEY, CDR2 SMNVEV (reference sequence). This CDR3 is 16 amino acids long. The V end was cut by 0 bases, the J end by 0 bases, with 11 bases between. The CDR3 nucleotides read TGTGCCAGCAGTTTATCGGGGCAGGGCCCTAACTATGGCTACACCTTC. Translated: CASSLSGQGPNYGYTF.

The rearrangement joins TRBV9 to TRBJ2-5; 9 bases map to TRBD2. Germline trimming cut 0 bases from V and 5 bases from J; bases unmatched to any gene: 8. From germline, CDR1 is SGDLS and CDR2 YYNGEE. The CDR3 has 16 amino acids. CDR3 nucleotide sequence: TGTGCCAGCAGCGTAGGGCGGGAGGGCCCTCCGGAGACCCAGTACTTC. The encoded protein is CASSVGREGPPETQYF.

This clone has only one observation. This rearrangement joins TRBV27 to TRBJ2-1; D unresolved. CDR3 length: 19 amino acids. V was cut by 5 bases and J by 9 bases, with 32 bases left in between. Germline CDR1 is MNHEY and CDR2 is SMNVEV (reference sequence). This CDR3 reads CASSLDSFSSISPNGEQFF. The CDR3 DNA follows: TGTGCCAGCAGTCTCGACTCCTTTAGTAGTATATCCCCCAATGGTGAGCAGTTCTTC.

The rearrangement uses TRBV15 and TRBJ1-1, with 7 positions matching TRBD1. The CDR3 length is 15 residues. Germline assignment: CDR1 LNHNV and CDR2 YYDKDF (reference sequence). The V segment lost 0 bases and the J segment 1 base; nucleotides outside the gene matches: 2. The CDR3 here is CATSRDRQGNTEAFF. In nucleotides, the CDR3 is TGTGCCACCAGCAGAGACCGACAGGGGAACACTGAAGCTTTCTTT.

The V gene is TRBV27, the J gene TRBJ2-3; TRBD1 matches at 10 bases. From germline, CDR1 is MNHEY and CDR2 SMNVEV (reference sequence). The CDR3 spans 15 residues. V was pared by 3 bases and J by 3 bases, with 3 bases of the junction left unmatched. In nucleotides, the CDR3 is TGTGCCAGCAGTTTGGGGGACAGGGGTACAGATACGCAGTATTTT. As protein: CASSLGDRGTDTQYF.

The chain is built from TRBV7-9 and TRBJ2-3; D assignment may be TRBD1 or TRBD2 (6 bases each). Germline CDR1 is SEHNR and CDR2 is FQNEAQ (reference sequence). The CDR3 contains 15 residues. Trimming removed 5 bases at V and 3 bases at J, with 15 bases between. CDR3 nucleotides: TGTGCCAGCAGCCCTAACACAGGGAGGACAGATACGCAGTATTTT. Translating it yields CASSPNTGRTDTQYF.

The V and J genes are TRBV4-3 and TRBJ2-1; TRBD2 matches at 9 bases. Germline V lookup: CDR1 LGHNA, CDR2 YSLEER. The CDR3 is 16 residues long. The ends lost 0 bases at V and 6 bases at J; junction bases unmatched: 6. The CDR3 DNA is TGCGCCAGCAGCCAAGATCGATCACTAGCGGGCAATGAGCAGTTCTTC. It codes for CASSQDRSLAGNEQFF.

CDR3 residues: CASSFNTGSYEQYF. The CDR3 DNA follows: TGCGCCAGCAGCTTTAACACAGGGTCCTACGAGCAGTACTTC. J is TRBJ2-7 and V is TRBV5-1, with D maybe TRBD1 (6 bases). The CDR3 extends over 14 amino acids. Germline assignment: CDR1 SGHRS and CDR2 YFSETQ. V was trimmed by 2 bases and J by 1 base, leaving 10 bases between them.

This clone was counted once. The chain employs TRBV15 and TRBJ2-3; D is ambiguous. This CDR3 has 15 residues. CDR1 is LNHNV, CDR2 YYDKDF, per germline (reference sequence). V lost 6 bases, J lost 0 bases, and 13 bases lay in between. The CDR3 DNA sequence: TGTGCCACCAGACCCGGGCGGATTAGCACAGATACGCAGTATTTT. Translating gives CATRPGRISTDTQYF. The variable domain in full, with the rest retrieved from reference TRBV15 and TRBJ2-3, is DAMVIQNPRYQVTQFGKPVTLSCSQTLNHNVMYWYQQKSSQAPKLLFHYYDKDFNNEADTPDNFQSRRPNTSFCFLDIRSPGLGDTAMYLCATRPGRISTDTQYFGPGTRLTVL.

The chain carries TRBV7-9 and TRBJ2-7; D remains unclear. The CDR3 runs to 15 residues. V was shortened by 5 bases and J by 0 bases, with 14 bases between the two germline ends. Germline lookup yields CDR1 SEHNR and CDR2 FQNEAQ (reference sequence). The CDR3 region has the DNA TGTGCCAGCAGCACCCACTACGAAGGCTCCTACGAGCAGTACTTC. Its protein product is CASSTHYEGSYEQYF.

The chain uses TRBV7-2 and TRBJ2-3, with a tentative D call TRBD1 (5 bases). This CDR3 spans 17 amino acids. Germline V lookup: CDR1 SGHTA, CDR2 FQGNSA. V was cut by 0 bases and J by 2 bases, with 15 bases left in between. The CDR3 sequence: CASSLAPGSSFTDTQYF. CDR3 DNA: TGTGCCAGCAGCTTAGCGCCAGGGTCCAGCTTCACAGATACGCAGTATTTT.